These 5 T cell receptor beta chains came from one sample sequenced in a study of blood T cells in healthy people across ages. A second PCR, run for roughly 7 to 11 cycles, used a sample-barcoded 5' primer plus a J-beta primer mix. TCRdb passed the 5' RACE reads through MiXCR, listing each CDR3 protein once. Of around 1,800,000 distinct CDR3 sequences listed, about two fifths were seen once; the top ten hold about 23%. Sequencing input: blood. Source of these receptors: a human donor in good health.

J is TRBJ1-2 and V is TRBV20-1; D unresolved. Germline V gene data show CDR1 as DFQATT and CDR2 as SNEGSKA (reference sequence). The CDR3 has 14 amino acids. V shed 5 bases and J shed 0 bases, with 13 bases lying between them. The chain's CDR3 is CSAERTPTNYGYTF. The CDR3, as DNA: TGCAGTGCTGAGCGGACTCCTACTAACTATGGCTACACCTTC.

The DNA for the CDR3 is TGTGCCAGCAGTTTGGGACAGTCGCCAGATACGCAGTATTTT. The encoded protein is CASSLGQSPDTQYF. The chain uses TRBV6-6 and TRBJ2-3; 7 bases are a match to TRBD1. Germline V gives CDR1 MNHNY, CDR2 SVGAGI (reference sequence). Trimming cost V 4 bases and J 4 bases; bases outside gene matches: 5. The CDR3 extends over 14 amino acids.

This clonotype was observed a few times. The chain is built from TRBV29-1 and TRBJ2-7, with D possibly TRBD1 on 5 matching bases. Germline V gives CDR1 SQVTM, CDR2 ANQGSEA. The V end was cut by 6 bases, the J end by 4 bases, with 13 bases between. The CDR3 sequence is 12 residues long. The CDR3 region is CSVSDRPYEQYF. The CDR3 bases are TGCAGCGTCTCCGACAGACCTTACGAGCAGTACTTC.

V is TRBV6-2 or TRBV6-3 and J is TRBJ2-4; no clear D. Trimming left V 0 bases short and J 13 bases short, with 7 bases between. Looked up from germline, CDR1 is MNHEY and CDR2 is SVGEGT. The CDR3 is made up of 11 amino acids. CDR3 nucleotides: TGTGCCAGCAGTTACTCGTGGGTACAGTACTTC. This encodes CASSYSWVQYF.

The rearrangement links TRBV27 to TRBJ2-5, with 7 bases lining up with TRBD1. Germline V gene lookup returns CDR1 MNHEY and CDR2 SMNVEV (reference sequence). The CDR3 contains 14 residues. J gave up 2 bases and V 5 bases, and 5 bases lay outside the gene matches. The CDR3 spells CASSPWDRQETQYF. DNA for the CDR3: TGTGCCAGCAGTCCCTGGGACAGACAAGAGACCCAGTACTTC.